This T cell receptor (beta chain) was identified in a study of CD8+ T cells in alopecia areata (dated by TCRdb to about 2018). For context, the study as a whole: The treated patients took part in an open-label pilot trial in which moderate-to-severe alopecia areata was treated with oral tofacitinib at 5 to 10 mg twice daily. For the treated patients, the SALT score, which quantifies what percentage of scalp surface area is affected, served as the measure of disease severity. Biopsies were taken from tofacitinib-treated patients at baseline and at 4 and 24 weeks of treatment, and a later scalp biopsy was taken in several of the tofacitinib-treated patients. Tofacitinib was given for 6 to 18 months, followed by 6 months of follow-up off drug to assess delayed response and recurrence. The RNA source kit depended on sample type: the PAXgene miRNA kit for fixed scalp, the miRNeasy kit for PBMCs, and the RNeasy kit for mouse skin. TCRbeta CDR3 regions were amplified by immunoSEQ multiplex PCR with 35 Vbeta forward and 13 Jbeta reverse primers. Scalp tissue and sorted CD4+ and CD8+ peripheral blood T cells from patchy and totalis/universalis alopecia areata patients and from healthy controls were covered by human TCRbeta sequencing. Scalp clonality was compared among normal scalp (n=4), patchy alopecia areata scalp (n=8), and alopecia totalis/universalis scalp (n=8). In both human patients and the C3H/HeJ mouse model, the study applied high-throughput TCRbeta sequencing to look at T cell clonal expansion in alopecia areata. What the research found in general, with its limitations: Shared TCR sequences between patients were less evident than in mice, which may be partly attributable to HLA diversity in the patient population. Scalp clonality and the number of expanded CD8+ clones among the top 100 scalp clones were significantly decreased by tofacitinib. Compared with normal scalp, lesional scalp, particularly in alopecia totalis/universalis, had higher clonality and more expanded CD8+ clones, which suggests antigenic drive. The treated cohort was small, with a single nonresponder, so links between baseline CD8+ expansion and response need larger studies. Unlike mouse skin, where gammadelta T cells dominate, normal human skin contains resident alphabeta T cells that get sequenced too, which complicates analysis of the scalp TCR repertoire. During tofacitinib treatment, many expanded lesional clones stuck around in both scalp and blood, and this persistence may partly explain why relapse happens after treatment is stopped.

With regard to this clone: There is no known antigen for this receptor. Per-nucleotide qualities are absent, and no much larger clonotype sits a single base away.

The intended sense of this specimen's time point label: about four weeks on oral tofacitinib. The treatment or condition label on this specimen signifies: oral pan-JAK inhibitor, 5-10 mg twice daily. Lesional scalp punch biopsies and peripheral blood were collected from alopecia areata patients. Human scalp biopsies were fixed immediately in PAXgene tissue containers. Reading the germline V gene (reference sequence) gives CDR1 MNHNY and CDR2 SVGAGI. Spanning cysteine to phenylalanine, the CDR3 consists of 13 amino acids. CDR3 DNA only is kept here, 39 bases in frame from base 1. Trimming takes 2 bases from V and 6 bases from J, and the germline ends sit 10 bases apart. Preparation of the library involved the immunoSEQ multiplex PCR assay. To provide template for TCR sequencing, every sample had RNA extracted and reverse transcribed into cDNA. First-strand cDNA was synthesized using SuperScript III with a 2:1 mix of oligo-dT and random hexamers. A synthetic immune receptor repertoire was used to measure amplification bias, and any remaining bias was corrected computationally. In the paper's pipeline: Raw reads were preprocessed to remove errors, and CDR3 was defined by IMGT conventions from the conserved cysteine to phenylalanine. To get clonality, Shannon entropy was normalized by log2 of the number of productive unique TCRs and the result was subtracted from 1. Whether each scalp clone was CD4 or CD8 was inferred by checking scalp TCRbeta sequences against the CD4 and CD8 repertoires from sorted blood. Entries here come from immuneACCESS through TCRdb and include only in-frame sequences with V and J called. Some clones fail to appear in such tables; in the studies checked, an unresolved V gene covers under half of the shortfall, and the cause of the remainder is unknown. V and J calls and clone size are those listed in that table; D and trimming were worked out from the DNA. The sample table lists around 21,000 clones, 50% to 75% of them with a count of one. The top ten clones comprise less than 9.5% of the sample.

In this chain, TRBV6-6 is recombined with TRBJ1-1, with no reliable assignment of the D segment. The receptor was isolated from a human donor with alopecia areata. Sequencing was performed on skin, taken at week 4, from a patient treated with tofacitinib. The nucleotide sequence reads as follows: TGTGCCAGCAGTTACGGAGGGCTCCCTGAAGCTTTCTTT. Its protein product is CASSYGGLPEAFF.